One sample yielded the 20 T cell receptor beta chains listed below, sequenced in a study of T cells in Graves' hyperthyroidism and ophthalmopathy (dated 2019 in TCRdb). Library method: multiplex PCR. The instrument was an Illumina HiSeq 2000. The TCR beta CDR3 regions were amplified from RNA transcripts. For the first round of RT-PCR on the TCR CDR3, the HTBI primer set was used together with the Qiagen OneStep RT-PCR kit. TCRdb handled the public reads itself, with Q25 trimming in fastp and clone calling in MiXCR, and kept productive beta chains. One record per CDR3 amino acid sequence lists the most common genes and DNA. The sample has 300,000 to 450,000 distinct CDR3 sequences on record, about 16% of them singletons. The ten biggest clones cover over 25% of the sample. Input material: blood. Receptor source: a woman in her 30s with Graves' hyperthyroidism.

This clonotype was found many times. The J gene is TRBJ1-2, the V gene TRBV12-3 or TRBV12-4, with a weak D call TRBD1 (6 bases). The CDR3 loop spans 13 amino acids. Deletions cut 3 bases from V and 13 bases from J, with 18 bases between. The CDR3 protein is CASSFWPQTGLTF. In nucleotides, the CDR3 is TGTGCCAGCAGTTTTTGGCCCCAGACAGGACTCACCTTC.

This clonotype was picked up many times. CDR3 nucleotide sequence: TGTGCCAGCAGTTCCTTCGACGGGACAGCAAATGAAAAACTGTTTTTT. As protein: CASSSFDGTANEKLFF. J is TRBJ1-4 and V is TRBV28; 7 bases line up with TRBD1. Looked up from germline, CDR1 is MDHEN and CDR2 is SYDVKM. The CDR3 is made up of 16 amino acids. V lost 4 bases, J lost 5 bases, and 10 bases stayed unmatched.

This clonotype was seen ten or more times. This chain links TRBV18 with TRBJ2-2; D unclear. Germline assignment: CDR1 KGHSH and CDR2 LQKENI. V dropped 6 bases and J dropped 1 base, with 15 bases sitting between them. The CDR3 consists of 16 residues. The CDR3 sequence: CASSQQVPLNTGELFF. The CDR3 DNA reads as TGTGCCAGCTCCCAACAAGTACCTTTGAACACCGGGGAGCTGTTTTTT. Combining the CDR3 with reference TRBV18 and TRBJ2-2 gives the whole variable domain NAGVMQNPRHLVRRRGQEARLRCSPMKGHSHVYWYRQLPEEGLKFMVYLQKENIIDESGMPKERFSAEFPKEGPSILRIQQVVRGDSAAYFCASSQQVPLNTGELFFGEGSRLTVL.

This clonotype was detected many times. This chain links TRBV6-2 or TRBV6-3 with TRBJ2-7; perhaps TRBD1 as D (5 bases). This CDR3 contains 12 residues. Germline V gene lookup returns CDR1 MNHEY and CDR2 SVGEGT. V lost 8 bases and J lost 4, with 12 bases in between. The CDR3 sequence: CASLDSRYEQYF. DNA for the CDR3: TGTGCCAGCCTCGACAGCAGATACGAGCAGTACTTC.

The rearrangement uses TRBV29-1 and TRBJ2-3, with 9 positions matching TRBD2. After removal of 8 bases from V and 6 bases from J, the junction contained 15 bases not matched to a gene. This CDR3 contains 15 residues. Germline V gene lookup returns CDR1 SQVTM and CDR2 ANQGSEA. CDR3 DNA sequence: TGCAGCTCTCGGACCTATAGCGGGAGTGGGGATACGCAGTATTTT. Translation gives CSSRTYSGSGDTQYF.

This clonotype came up many times. This chain links TRBV3-1 with TRBJ2-7; 7 nucleotides align to TRBD1. J gave up 6 bases and V 4 bases, and 6 bases lay outside the gene matches. The germline V gene encodes CDR1 LGHDT and CDR2 YNNKEL (reference sequence). This CDR3 has 13 residues. CDR3 sequence: CASSRSTGTEQYF. CDR3 DNA sequence: TGTGCCAGCAGCCGATCGACAGGGACCGAGCAGTACTTC.

V usage is TRBV29-1 and J usage is TRBJ2-3; 7 bases are a match to TRBD2. The germline CDR1 and CDR2 sequences are SQVTM and ANQGSEA. The CDR3 has 14 residues. The trim removed 4 bases at V and 2 bases at J, leaving 6 bases unmatched. CDR3 loop: CSVVGGSLTDTQYF. CDR3 nucleotide sequence: TGCAGCGTTGTAGGCGGGAGTCTCACAGATACGCAGTATTTT.

The table lists this clonotype with many counts. CDR3 region: CSARDREGIYEQYF. DNA of the CDR3: TGCAGTGCCCGCGACAGGGAAGGGATCTACGAGCAGTACTTC. The chain is built from TRBV20-1 and TRBJ2-7; 7 bases agree with TRBD1. CDR3 length equals 14 residues. V shed 6 bases, J shed 3 bases, and the junction held 11 bases outside the gene matches. CDR1 is DFQATT and CDR2 is SNEGSKA in the germline V gene (reference sequence).

At least ten counts were recorded for this clonotype. This chain links TRBV20-1 with TRBJ2-5; tentatively, D is TRBD1 or TRBD2 (6 bases each). Trimming pared 1 base from V and 4 bases from J, leaving 10 bases between. The CDR3 is made up of 13 amino acids. The germline V gene has CDR1 DFQATT and CDR2 SNEGSKA (reference sequence). The CDR3 DNA is TGCAGTGCTAGAGTACAGGGACTAGAGACCCAGTACTTC. Translation: CSARVQGLETQYF.

This clonotype was counted between two and nine times. J is TRBJ1-2 and V is TRBV24-1; D is possibly TRBD1 (6 bases). The germline V gene has CDR1 KGHDR and CDR2 SFDVKD. V was trimmed by 2 bases and J by 2 bases, leaving 8 bases between them. This CDR3 region has 14 residues. CDR3 protein: CATSDSQGNYGYTF. CDR3 sequence (DNA): TGTGCCACCAGTGATTCACAGGGAAACTATGGCTACACCTTC.

The chain joins TRBV6-1 to TRBJ1-4; perhaps TRBD1 as D (5 bases). The V gene lost 5 bases and the J gene lost 5 bases, with 15 bases spanning the gap. The CDR3 extends over 15 amino acids. In germline, CDR1 is MNHNS, CDR2 SASEGT. The CDR3 DNA is TGTGCCAGCAGTTCGGGACGGGCGGACAATGAAAAACTGTTTTTT. This codes for CASSSGRADNEKLFF.

The chain links TRBV20-1 to TRBJ1-5; D ambiguous. The CDR3 contains 13 residues. Deletions cut 6 bases from V and 0 bases from J, with 9 bases between. CDR1 is DFQATT and CDR2 is SNEGSKA in the germline V gene (reference sequence). The CDR3 coding sequence is TGCAGTGCCATTTCAACTAGCAATCAGCCCCAGCATTTT. Protein: CSAISTSNQPQHF.

Ten or more counts support this clonotype. V usage is TRBV12-3 or TRBV12-4 and J usage is TRBJ2-1; TRBD1 matches at 10 bases. CDR3 length: 15 amino acids. The V and J ends lost 3 bases and 6 bases, in that order; junction bases with no gene match: 5. The CDR3 loop reads CASSFPWTGGNEQFF. In nucleotides, the CDR3 is TGTGCCAGCAGTTTCCCGTGGACAGGGGGCAATGAGCAGTTCTTC.

The chain uses TRBV7-9 and TRBJ1-4; D might be TRBD1 (6 bases). The CDR3 has 16 amino acids. V lost 3 bases and J 0 bases, leaving 11 bases between the germline ends. Germline CDR1 and CDR2: SEHNR and FQNEAQ (reference sequence). The CDR3 DNA sequence: TGTGCCAGCAGCTTGGGGGCCTTGGCAACTAATGAAAAACTGTTTTTT. The encoded protein is CASSLGALATNEKLFF.

This clonotype occurred many times. This rearrangement joins TRBV5-5 to TRBJ2-3; D is uncertain. Trimming took off 1 base at V and 1 base at J, with 10 bases between the two ends. The CDR3 spans 15 residues. Per the germline V gene, CDR1 is SGHKS and CDR2 is YYEKEE (reference sequence). The CDR3 DNA reads as TGTGCCAGCAGCTTGATGGGTTGGGGCACAGATACGCAGTATTTT. This encodes CASSLMGWGTDTQYF.

In this sample, this clonotype turned up a few times. The rearrangement joins TRBV29-1 to TRBJ1-2; unclear D gene. Per the germline V gene, CDR1 is SQVTM and CDR2 is ANQGSEA. The V and J ends lost 0 bases and 5 bases respectively, with 10 bases between them. The CDR3 spans 13 residues. The CDR3 loop reads CSVEEHREYGYTF. DNA for the CDR3: TGCAGCGTTGAAGAACACCGGGAATATGGCTACACCTTC.

The chain uses TRBV5-6 and TRBJ2-5; unclear D gene. Trimming shortened V by 2 bases and J by 2 bases, and 4 bases separated the two germline ends. The V gene's germline CDR1 is SGHDT and CDR2 YYEEEE. CDR3 size: 12 residues. The CDR3 is CASSFLQETQYF. The CDR3 DNA is TGTGCCAGCAGCTTTCTTCAAGAGACCCAGTACTTC.

This clonotype was observed many times. This chain joins TRBV7-2 and TRBJ2-4; TRBD1 matches at 7 bases. CDR1 and CDR2 from the germline V gene are SGHTA and FQGNSA. Losses at the gene ends were 4 bases for V and 9 bases for J; bases not matched to a gene: 6. This CDR3 region has 13 residues. DNA for the CDR3: TGTGCCAGCAGCTCCGGGACAGAGTCCATTCAGTACTTC. Translated: CASSSGTESIQYF.

The rearrangement joins TRBV4-2 to TRBJ2-2; D is perhaps TRBD2 (6 bases). Germline-derived CDR1 and CDR2 are LGHNA and YNFKEQ. The V end lost 2 bases, the J end lost 3 bases, and 16 bases lay between the germline ends. CDR3 size: 17 residues. This chain's CDR3 is CASSQRLRELDTGELFF. CDR3 DNA: TGTGCCAGCAGCCAACGATTACGGGAGCTTGACACCGGGGAGCTGTTTTTT.

On this clonotype itself: This could be a read error, since a much larger clone is one nucleotide away. The V gene is TRBV7-2, the J gene TRBJ2-5; unclear D gene. The CDR3 sequence is 14 residues long. Germline loops: CDR1 SGHTA, CDR2 FQGNSA. CDR3 amino acids: CASSLARYQETQCF. CDR3 DNA: TGTGCCAGCAGCTTAGCAAGATACCAAGAGACCCAGTGCTTC.